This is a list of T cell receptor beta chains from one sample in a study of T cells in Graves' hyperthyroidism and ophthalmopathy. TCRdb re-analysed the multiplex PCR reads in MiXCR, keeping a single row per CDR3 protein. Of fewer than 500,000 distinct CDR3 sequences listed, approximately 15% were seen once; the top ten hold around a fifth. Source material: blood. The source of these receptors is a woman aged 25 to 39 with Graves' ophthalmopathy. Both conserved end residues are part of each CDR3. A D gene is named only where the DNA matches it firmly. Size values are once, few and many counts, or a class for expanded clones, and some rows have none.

CDR3: CSAREFDDREGSPLHF
DNA: TGCAGTGCTAGAGAATTCGACGACAGGGAGGGTTCACCCCTCCACTTT
size: many
J: TRBJ1-6
D: TRBD1
V: TRBV20-1

CDR3: CASSALTGVFRNEQFF
DNA: TGTGCCAGCAGCGCCCTAACAGGGGTCTTTCGCAATGAGCAGTTCTTC
size: many
J: TRBJ2-1
D: TRBD1
V: TRBV9

CDR3: CASSGRGQGGYGYTF
DNA: TGTGCCAGCAGCGGGCGGGGACAGGGGGGCTATGGCTACACCTTC
size: many
J: TRBJ1-2
D: TRBD1
V: TRBV9

CDR3: CSASPGQNNSPLHF
DNA: TGCAGTGCGTCGCCGGGACAGAATAATTCACCCCTCCACTTT
size: many
J: TRBJ1-6
D: TRBD1
V: TRBV20-1

CDR3: CAWKGQGFSGNTIYF
DNA: TGTGCCTGGAAGGGGCAAGGGTTCTCTGGAAACACCATATATTTT
size: few
J: TRBJ1-3
D: NA
V: TRBV30

CDR3: CASSVTADSPLHF
DNA: TGCGCCAGCAGTGTTACAGCCGATTCACCCCTCCACTTT
size: many
J: TRBJ1-6
D: NA
V: TRBV10-1

CDR3: CASSYGVEQYF
DNA: TGTGCCAGCAGTTACGGGGTCGAGCAGTACTTC
size: many
J: TRBJ2-7
D: NA
V: TRBV6-2/TRBV6-3

CDR3: CASIIASGAVQETQYF
DNA: TGTGCCAGCATCATCGCCAGCGGGGCTGTCCAAGAGACCCAGTACTTC
size: many
J: TRBJ2-5
D: TRBD2
V: TRBV12-3/TRBV12-4

CDR3: CASSLSGQNYGYTF
DNA: TGTGCCAGCAGTTTGTCGGGACAGAACTATGGCTACACCTTC
size: many
J: TRBJ1-2
D: TRBD1
V: TRBV28

CDR3: CASSSRGQGPNTGELFF
DNA: TGCGCCAGCAGCAGCCGGGGACAGGGCCCGAACACCGGGGAGCTGTTTTTT
size: once
J: TRBJ2-2
D: TRBD1
V: TRBV4-1

CDR3: CASSHNRGRGTEAFF
DNA: TGTGCCAGCAGCCATAACAGGGGGCGCGGCACTGAAGCTTTCTTT
size: few
J: TRBJ1-1
D: TRBD1
V: TRBV11-2

CDR3: CASSSAGGWGYTF
DNA: TGTGCCAGCAGTTCCGCAGGGGGTTGGGGCTACACCTTC
size: NA
J: TRBJ1-2
D: TRBD1
V: TRBV12-3/TRBV12-4

CDR3: CASSYGTGTRSGEKLFF
DNA: TGTGCCAGCAGTTATGGGACAGGGACGCGGTCTGGTGAAAAACTGTTTTTT
size: many
J: TRBJ1-4
D: TRBD1
V: TRBV6-1

CDR3: CATGWGLEDEQFF
DNA: TGTGCCACAGGATGGGGGTTAGAGGATGAGCAGTTCTTC
size: many
J: TRBJ2-1
D: NA
V: TRBV2

CDR3: CSVAAKVARQEVTYGYTF
DNA: TGCAGCGTTGCGGCTAAAGTTGCTAGACAGGAGGTCACCTATGGCTACACCTTC
size: many
J: TRBJ1-2
D: NA
V: TRBV29-1

CDR3: CACDLRKGGGVLGEQYF
DNA: TGTGCCTGCGATCTTCGTAAAGGGGGGGGGGTTCTCGGCGAGCAGTACTTC
size: many
J: TRBJ2-7
D: NA
V: TRBV30

CDR3: CASSFGARANTEAFF
DNA: TGTGCCAGCAGTTTCGGGGCGCGGGCGAACACTGAAGCTTTCTTT
size: many
J: TRBJ1-1
D: NA
V: TRBV28

CDR3: CASSVDLYNRDEQFF
DNA: TGTGCCAGCAGTGTAGATCTATATAACCGGGATGAGCAGTTCTTC
size: many
J: TRBJ2-1
D: NA
V: TRBV2

CDR3: CASSSGTSLETQYF
DNA: TGTGCCAGCAGCTCCGGGACTAGCTTAGAGACCCAGTACTTC
size: many
J: TRBJ2-5
D: TRBD2
V: TRBV2

CDR3: CAPVGYSGNTIYF
DNA: TGTGCCCCCGTAGGATATTCTGGAAACACCATATATTTT
size: once
J: TRBJ1-3
D: NA
V: TRBV10-3

CDR3: CSAIFPEGGHGYTF
DNA: TGCAGTGCTATCTTCCCGGAGGGTGGGCACGGCTACACCTTC
size: NA
J: TRBJ1-2
D: NA
V: TRBV20-1

CDR3: CASSLTGGIGSYGYTF
DNA: TGTGCCAGCAGTTTAACAGGGGGGATAGGTAGCTATGGCTACACCTTC
size: many
J: TRBJ1-2
D: TRBD1
V: TRBV28